This T cell receptor beta chain was identified in a study of CD8 T cells in Susac syndrome. RNA totalling roughly 0.45 to 1 ug underwent reverse transcription with random hexamers. Amplification of TCR beta CDR3 used immunoSEQ multiplex PCR across 54 Vbeta and 13 Jbeta. TCRdb reprocessed the immunoSEQ multiplex PCR reads with MiXCR, giving one entry per CDR3 protein. The sample lists some 170,000 distinct CDR3 sequences, roughly 94% occurring once. V was pared by 7 bases and J by 2 bases, with 5 bases between. The CDR3 sequence is 10 residues long. The germline gives CDR1 SQVTM, CDR2 ANQGSEA. The origin of this receptor is a human donor with Susac syndrome. This chain joins TRBV29-1 and TRBJ2-5; D call uncertain. The sequencing sample was made of CD4+ T cells from PBMCs. The CDR3 DNA is TGCAGCGCAGGTCAAGAGACCCAGTACTTC. As protein: CSAGQETQYF.